This T cell receptor (beta chain) was found in a study of blood T cell repertoires in COVID-19. Either two negative PCRs, clearance, or symptom resolution qualified Cohort 3 donors as recovered. The CDR3 totals 15 residues. Germline V gene lookup returns CDR1 LNHDA and CDR2 SQIVND (reference sequence). V gave up 6 bases and J gave up 5 bases; unmatched junction bases: 9. Original processing notes: Using reference gene primer amplification, nucleated cell counts were estimated. Produced via immunoSEQ multiplex PCR; TCRdb's table is partial and in-frame only. V, J and clone size are taken as reported in that table, and D and trimming were inferred from the DNA itself. The data show 450,000 to 600,000 clones, 75% to 90% seen once.

The TCR was taken from a young woman who had recovered from COVID-19. The source material was PBMCs or T cells enriched from blood (not recorded which). The rearrangement joins TRBV19 to TRBJ1-5; the match to TRBD1 covers 8 bases. CDR3 nucleotide sequence: TGTGCCAGTAGCCCCGACAGGGGCGCAGATCAGCCCCAGCATTTT. Residues: CASSPDRGADQPQHF. Using reference TRBV19 and TRBJ1-5 for the parts outside the CDR3, the full variable domain is DGGITQSPKYLFRKEGQNVTLSCEQNLNHDAMYWYRQDPGQGLRLIYYSQIVNDFQKGDIAEGYSVSREKKESFPLTVTSAQKNPTAFYLCASSPDRGADQPQHFGDGTRLSIL.